The rows below give T cell receptor beta chains drawn from one sample of a study of identical twins. TCRdb itself ran the 5' RACE reads through MiXCR, one entry per CDR3 protein. This sample has hundreds of thousands of distinct CDR3 sequences, with 18% found just once. The same specimen was also included in a second study, on T cells expressing NK-cell markers.

Material for sequencing was PBMCs. The receptors here all came from a young woman in good health. CDR3s include the opening cysteine and the closing phenylalanine or tryptophan. D genes are given only for firm matches. Expanded clones are given a class, and other clones once, few, many or no size at all.

15	NA	TRBV5-1	few	TRBJ2-1	CASSPASAGGHEQFF	TGCGCCAGCAGCCCTGCTTCAGCCGGCGGACATGAGCAGTTCTTC
15	NA	TRBV5-6	few	TRBJ2-3	CASSLVVRGADTQYF	TGTGCCAGCAGCTTGGTGGTCAGGGGTGCAGATACGCAGTATTTT
14	NA	TRBV12-3/TRBV12-4	few	TRBJ1-1	CASSFVRRNTEAFF	TGTGCCAGCAGTTTCGTCCGGAGGAACACTGAAGCTTTCTTT
14	NA	TRBV7-2	NA	TRBJ1-2	CASSLELAAQGYTF	TGTGCCAGCAGCTTAGAACTGGCAGCACAGGGCTACACCTTC
16	TRBD1	TRBV5-1	few	TRBJ2-7	CASSLEGTGVLGEQYF	TGCGCCAGCAGCTTGGAAGGGACAGGGGTTTTAGGAGAGCAGTACTTC
15	NA	TRBV6-2/TRBV6-3	NA	TRBJ2-7	CASTTWEIDSYEQYF	TGTGCCAGCACTACTTGGGAAATCGACTCCTACGAGCAGTACTTC
14	TRBD1	TRBV19	NA	TRBJ2-7	CASSPRQGFPEQYF	TGTGCCAGTAGTCCGCGACAGGGCTTCCCCGAGCAGTACTTC
13	NA	TRBV18	few	TRBJ1-1	CASSREVNTEAFF	TGTGCCAGCTCACGTGAGGTGAACACTGAAGCTTTCTTT
13	TRBD2	TRBV20-1	few	TRBJ2-5	CSAPKAGGETQYF	TGCAGTGCCCCTAAAGCGGGAGGGGAGACCCAGTACTTC
16	TRBD2	TRBV29-1	NA	TRBJ2-3	CSVAGTSGRAIDTQYF	TGCAGCGTGGCCGGGACTAGCGGGAGGGCCATAGATACGCAGTATTTT
17	NA	TRBV5-6	NA	TRBJ2-6	CASSLERGGSGANVLTF	TGTGCCAGCAGCTTGGAGAGAGGGGGCTCTGGGGCCAACGTCCTGACTTTC
16	NA	TRBV27	few	TRBJ2-5	CATIGPAWGAQETQYF	TGTGCCACCATTGGGCCGGCTTGGGGGGCCCAAGAGACCCAGTACTTC
16	NA	TRBV10-3	few	TRBJ2-3	CAISERQVVSRDTQYF	TGTGCCATCAGTGAGAGGCAGGTAGTGTCGAGAGATACGCAGTATTTT
17	NA	TRBV5-1	NA	TRBJ1-1	CASSLFQADRANTEAFF	TGCGCCAGCAGCTTGTTCCAAGCCGACAGAGCGAACACTGAAGCTTTCTTT
12	NA	TRBV6-5	many	TRBJ1-2	CATHTGAYGYTF	TGTGCCACCCATACTGGGGCCTATGGCTACACCTTC
13	NA	TRBV20-1	many	TRBJ2-2	CSALTSGVGELFF	TGCAGTGCCTTGACTAGTGGGGTCGGGGAGCTGTTTTTT
14	NA	TRBV12-3/TRBV12-4	few	TRBJ1-1	CASSSGDTKGEAFF	TGTGCCAGCAGTTCCGGGGACACCAAAGGAGAAGCTTTCTTT
13	NA	TRBV20-1	few	TRBJ2-3	CSGRSIRTDTQYF	TGCAGTGGTAGGAGTATTCGCACAGATACGCAGTATTTT
16	TRBD2	TRBV6-1	NA	TRBJ2-3	CASSQTGGLSTDTQYF	TGTGCCAGCAGCCAGACCGGGGGGTTGAGCACAGATACGCAGTATTTT
18	NA	TRBV27	NA	TRBJ2-1	CASSPSGFGGKGYNEQFF	TGTGCCAGCAGCCCCTCGGGGTTTGGGGGCAAAGGGTACAATGAGCAGTTCTTC
15	NA	TRBV20-1	few	TRBJ1-1	CSAREGGTENTEAFF	TGCAGTGCTAGAGAAGGTGGGACGGAAAACACTGAAGCTTTCTTT
14	NA	TRBV5-1	few	TRBJ1-2	CASSRTGTPYGYTF	TGCGCCAGCAGCCGAACCGGGACACCTTATGGCTACACCTTC
14	NA	TRBV7-3	NA	TRBJ2-7	CASSLFPGNAEQYF	TGTGCCAGCAGCTTATTTCCGGGGAATGCGGAGCAGTACTTC
15	NA	TRBV5-1	NA	TRBJ1-6	CASSSRGRVDSPLHF	TGCGCCAGCAGCTCGAGGGGACGGGTCGATTCACCCCTCCACTTT
14	NA	TRBV20-1	NA	TRBJ2-7	CSARDGRGSPEQYF	TGCAGTGCTAGAGATGGAAGGGGGTCCCCCGAGCAGTACTTC
13	NA	TRBV10-3	once	TRBJ1-1	CAISELKMTEAFF	TGTGCCATCAGTGAGCTAAAGATGACTGAAGCTTTCTTT
16	NA	TRBV7-9	few	TRBJ2-1	CASSLGGAATYNEQFF	TGTGCCAGCAGCTTAGGAGGAGCCGCAACCTACAATGAGCAGTTCTTC
13	NA	TRBV29-1	NA	TRBJ2-7	CSAEGGVSYEQYF	TGCAGCGCCGAGGGGGGGGTCTCCTACGAGCAGTACTTC
15	TRBD2	TRBV10-3	few	TRBJ2-3	CANRPLAGTTDTQYF	TGTGCCAACCGCCCACTAGCGGGGACCACAGATACGCAGTATTTT
15	TRBD1	TRBV11-1	few	TRBJ2-7	CASSPPLGQDYEQYF	TGTGCCAGCAGCCCCCCCCTAGGACAGGACTACGAGCAGTACTTC
17	TRBD2	TRBV28	once	TRBJ2-3	CASSPPLLAGGRDTQYF	TGTGCCAGCAGTCCCCCCTTACTAGCGGGAGGAAGAGATACGCAGTATTTT
13	NA	TRBV30	NA	TRBJ2-1	CAWSVGRDNEQFF	TGTGCCTGGAGTGTTGGTCGCGACAATGAGCAGTTCTTC
15	NA	TRBV11-2	many	TRBJ1-2	CASSPRVVTSYGYTF	TGTGCCAGCAGCCCAAGGGTGGTAACCTCCTATGGCTACACCTTC
12	NA	TRBV29-1	NA	TRBJ1-2	CSVSAGDYGYTF	TGCAGCGTCTCGGCAGGGGATTATGGCTACACCTTC
14	NA	TRBV1	few	TRBJ2-5	CTSSQRGQEETQYF	TGCACCAGCAGCCAGAGGGGACAGGAAGAGACCCAGTACTTC
17	TRBD2	TRBV3-1	few	TRBJ2-7	CASSQALAGGPPDEQYF	TGTGCCAGCAGCCAAGCCTTAGCGGGAGGGCCCCCCGATGAGCAGTACTTC
14	TRBD2	TRBV18	NA	TRBJ2-7	CASSPGLARNEQYF	TGTGCCAGCTCACCGGGACTAGCGAGGAACGAGCAGTACTTC
13	NA	TRBV23-1	NA	TRBJ2-5	CASSQSSIGTQYF	TGCGCCAGCAGTCAATCGTCTATCGGGACCCAGTACTTC
14	NA	TRBV5-1	few	TRBJ2-3	CASSLVVGADTQYF	TGCGCCAGCAGCTTGGTTGTTGGCGCAGATACGCAGTATTTT
14	NA	TRBV12-3/TRBV12-4	many	TRBJ1-1	CASSLAGRFTEAFF	TGTGCCAGCAGTTTAGCGGGGAGGTTTACTGAAGCTTTCTTT
13	NA	TRBV6-5	NA	TRBJ1-1	CASVSVGGTEAFF	TGTGCCAGCGTTAGCGTTGGGGGCACTGAAGCTTTCTTT
14	TRBD2	TRBV6-2/TRBV6-3	NA	TRBJ2-1	CASTTSGRYNEQFF	TGTGCCAGCACCACTAGCGGGCGCTACAATGAGCAGTTCTTC
11	NA	TRBV27	few	TRBJ2-1	CASSLLGHRFF	TGTGCCAGCAGTTTATTAGGCCATCGGTTCTTC
16	NA	TRBV3-1	few	TRBJ2-1	CASSQDGGISYNEQFF	TGTGCCAGCAGCCAAGACGGCGGGATCTCCTACAATGAGCAGTTCTTC
11	NA	TRBV18	many	TRBJ1-2	CASSGDRGYTF	TGTGCCAGCTCAGGAGACAGGGGCTACACCTTC
14	NA	TRBV11-2	NA	TRBJ2-1	CASSLEFVGDEQFF	TGTGCCAGCAGCTTAGAATTCGTTGGGGATGAGCAGTTCTTC
14	TRBD2	TRBV20-1	few	TRBJ2-5	CSANGGGPRETQYF	TGCAGTGCTAATGGGGGAGGGCCGCGAGAGACCCAGTACTTC
12	TRBD2	TRBV20-1	few	TRBJ2-7	CSASRDYYEQYF	TGCAGTGCTAGTAGGGACTACTACGAGCAGTACTTC
13	NA	TRBV11-2	NA	TRBJ2-1	CASSEVTYNEQFF	TGTGCCAGCAGCGAAGTCACCTACAATGAGCAGTTCTTC
15	TRBD2	TRBV5-4	once	TRBJ2-1	CASSLAAGGPHEQFF	TGTGCCAGCAGCTTGGCCGCGGGGGGGCCCCATGAGCAGTTCTTC
14	NA	TRBV5-1	NA	TRBJ1-1	CASRTFGGETEAFF	TGCGCCAGCAGAACCTTCGGGGGAGAAACTGAAGCTTTCTTT
13	TRBD1	TRBV14	NA	TRBJ1-1	CASREHRGLEAFF	TGTGCCAGCAGGGAGCACAGGGGGCTCGAAGCTTTCTTT
16	TRBD2	TRBV5-1	NA	TRBJ2-5	CASSLVSSGGVETQYF	TGCGCCAGCAGCTTGGTGTCTAGCGGGGGGGTGGAGACCCAGTACTTC